Included here is one T cell receptor beta chain sequence, with context. These data come from a study of blood T cell repertoires in COVID-19. Sequenced by immunoSEQ multiplex PCR; TCRdb stores in-frame clones only, minus some. This sample yields roughly 200,000 clones, of which approximately 83% are seen a single time; 3.3% belongs to the top ten. Per the germline V gene, CDR1 is LGHDT and CDR2 is YNNKEL (reference sequence). The CDR3 loop spans 15 amino acids. V lost 3 bases, J lost 2 bases, and 13 bases lay in between. The clonotype comes from a man between 60 and 75 years old with acute or convalescent COVID-19. The gene calls are TRBV3-1 (or the pseudogene TRBV3-2) and TRBJ2-5; D gene ambiguous. Sequenced input: peripheral blood. In DNA form, the CDR3 reads TGTGCCAGCAGCCACCAGGAATGGCCACAAGAGACCCAGTACTTC. Residues: CASSHQEWPQETQYF.